This T cell receptor (gamma chain) was recorded in a study of γδ T cells in repeated Plasmodium falciparum infection. About the research overall: Samples were taken at baseline, before some infections, and 21 days after each.

TCRdb applied CATT to the multiplex PCR reads for clone calling. The data contain about 14,000 gamma-chain clones, 1.5% to 2% of them singletons. Details on this clone: The antigen is not known. TCRdb lists the protein of a much larger clone for this DNA, which differs at residue 2, so this is likely a read error; the protein given here is translated from the DNA itself.

Overall study findings and caveats: One small rural Malian village, predominantly a single ethnic group, supplied the cohort.

The CDR3 extends over 11 amino acids. Germline V gene data show CDR1 as GITISATS and CDR2 as ISYDGTV (reference sequence). Gammadelta T cells were flow-sorted from PBMC into Vgamma9/Vdelta2+ and Vdelta2-negative populations for bulk analysis. The receptor comes from a pool of human donors (malaria-infected and uninfected, not separated). What was sequenced was gamma-delta T cells from blood. The rearrangement joins TRGV9 to TRGJ1 or TRGJ2. As TCRdb names no J gene, one was assigned here on the basis of a DNA match to germline. CDR3 sequence: CTLWVGDKKLF. CDR3 coding DNA: TGTACCTTGTGGGTCGGAGATAAGAAACTCTTT.